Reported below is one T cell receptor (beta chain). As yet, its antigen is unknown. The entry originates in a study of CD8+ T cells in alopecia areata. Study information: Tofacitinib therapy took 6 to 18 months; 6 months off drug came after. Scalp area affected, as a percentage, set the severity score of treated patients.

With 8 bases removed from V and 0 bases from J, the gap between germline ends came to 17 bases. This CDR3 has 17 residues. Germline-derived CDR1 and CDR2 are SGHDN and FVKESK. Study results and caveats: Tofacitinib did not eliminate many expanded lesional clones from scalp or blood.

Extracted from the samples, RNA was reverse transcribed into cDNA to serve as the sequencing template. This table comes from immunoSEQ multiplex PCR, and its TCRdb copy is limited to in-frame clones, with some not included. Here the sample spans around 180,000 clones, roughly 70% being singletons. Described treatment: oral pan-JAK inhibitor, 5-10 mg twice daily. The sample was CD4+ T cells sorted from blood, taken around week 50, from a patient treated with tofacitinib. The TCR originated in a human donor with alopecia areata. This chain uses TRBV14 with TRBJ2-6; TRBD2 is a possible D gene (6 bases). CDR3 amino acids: CASGGSRSLSGANVLTF. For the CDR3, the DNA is TGTGCCAGCGGGGGGTCCAGGTCCCTCTCTGGGGCCAACGTCCTGACTTTC. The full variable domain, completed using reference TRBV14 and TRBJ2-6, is EAGVTQFPSHSVIEKGQTVTLRCDPISGHDNLYWYRRVMGKEIKFLLHFVKESKQDESGMPNNRFLAERTGGTYSTLKVQPAELEDSGVYFCASGGSRSLSGANVLTFGAGSRLTVL.